The present entry profiles one TCR beta chain with its context. The antigen remains unidentified. This CDR3 is built from 14 residues. Deletions cut 11 bases from V and 8 bases from J, with 21 bases between. Per the germline V gene, CDR1 is SEHNR and CDR2 is FQNEAQ (reference sequence). This sample was included in a study of T-cell reconstitution after alpha-beta-depleted transplantation in children. Whole-study findings and limits: From newly produced T cells came most of the T-cell counts and diversity one year after transplant.

It was with unique molecular identifiers that the TCRbeta library was prepared. Each CDR3 protein gets one entry after TCRdb re-called the PCR reads with MiXCR. Of around 580,000 distinct CDR3 sequences listed, 20% to 25% are singletons. V gene TRBV7-9 combines with J gene TRBJ1-4; D might be TRBD1 (5 bases). The receptor was isolated from a boy less than two years old who had a stem cell transplant for acute myeloid leukemia, so the T cells may come from the graft donor. Sequenced here: PBMCs, mostly from graft donor cells, sampled 360 days after TCRalphabeta/CD19-depleted stem cell transplant. CDR3 in DNA: TGTGCCTGCGCGTCCGGGACGATTTACGAAAAACTGTTTTTT. Translation gives CACASGTIYEKLFF.